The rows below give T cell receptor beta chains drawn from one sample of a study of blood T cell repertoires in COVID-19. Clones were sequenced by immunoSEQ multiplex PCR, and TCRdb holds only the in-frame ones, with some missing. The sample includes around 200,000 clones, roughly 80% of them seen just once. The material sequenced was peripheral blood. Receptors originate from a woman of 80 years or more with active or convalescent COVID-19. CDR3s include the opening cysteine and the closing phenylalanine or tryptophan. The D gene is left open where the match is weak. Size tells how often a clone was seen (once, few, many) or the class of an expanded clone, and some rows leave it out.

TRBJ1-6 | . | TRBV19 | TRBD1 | TGTGCCAGTAGTACCGGACAGGGCGGTTCACCCCTCCACTTT | CASSTGQGGSPLHF
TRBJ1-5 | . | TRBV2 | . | TGTGCCAGCAGTGGGGAGGCAAGCAATCAGCCCCAGCATTTT | CASSGEASNQPQHF
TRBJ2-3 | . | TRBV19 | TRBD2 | TGTGCCAGTAGTATATGGGCTAGCGGACCCACAGATACGCAGTATTTT | CASSIWASGPTDTQYF
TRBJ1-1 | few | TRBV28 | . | TGTGCCAGCAGTCTAACTATAATGAACACTGAAGCTTTCTTT | CASSLTIMNTEAFF
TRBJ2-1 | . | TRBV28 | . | TGTGCCAGCAGAACCCGTGTGCCCCACTCGGGCTCCTACAATGAGCAGTTCTTC | CASRTRVPHSGSYNEQFF
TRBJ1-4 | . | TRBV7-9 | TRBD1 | TGTGCCAGCAGCTCTGCAGGGGGCACGGGAGGTTTTTTT | CASSSAGGTGGFF
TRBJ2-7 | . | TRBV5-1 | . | TGCGCCAGCAGCCCAGTCGCGGGGGCCCCCTACGAGCAGTACTTC | CASSPVAGAPYEQYF
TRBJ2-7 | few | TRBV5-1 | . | TGCGCCAGCAGCGTAGCAGAAGCCTACGAGCAGTACTTC | CASSVAEAYEQYF
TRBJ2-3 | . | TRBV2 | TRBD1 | TGTGCCAGCAGCCGGGACAGTCCCCCCGATACGCAGTATTTT | CASSRDSPPDTQYF
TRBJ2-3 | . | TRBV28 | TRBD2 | TGTGCCAGCAGTTCGACTAGCGGGGGGGCAGATACGCAGTATTTT | CASSSTSGGADTQYF
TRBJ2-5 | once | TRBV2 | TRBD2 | TGTGCCAGCAGAAAGTCGGGACTAGCGGGGGAGTGGGAGACCCAGTACTTC | CASRKSGLAGEWETQYF
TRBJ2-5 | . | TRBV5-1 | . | TGCGCCAGCAACCCGGGACAATTCGGATCTGGGACCCAGTACTTC | CASNPGQFGSGTQYF
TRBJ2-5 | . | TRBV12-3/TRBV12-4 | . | TGTGCCAGCAGTTACGGGACACAAGAGACCCAGTACTTC | CASSYGTQETQYF
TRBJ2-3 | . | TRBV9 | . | TGTGCCAGCACCCGGCAGGACCGCGGGACAGATACGCAGTATTTT | CASTRQDRGTDTQYF
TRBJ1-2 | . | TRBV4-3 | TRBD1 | TGCGCCAGCAGCCAGGTCAACCAAAGACAGGGTGCCTATGGCTACACCTTC | CASSQVNQRQGAYGYTF
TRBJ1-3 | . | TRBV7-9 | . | TGTGCCAGCAGCTTACTTCAGGGGCGGAACACCATATATTTT | CASSLLQGRNTIYF
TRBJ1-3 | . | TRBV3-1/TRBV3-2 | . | TGTGCCAGCTCCGGAGGGGTCGGAAACACCATATATTTT | CASSGGVGNTIYF
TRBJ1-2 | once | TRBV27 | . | TGTGCCAGCAAGGATATGGGGGCCCCTCATGGCTACACCTTC | CASKDMGAPHGYTF
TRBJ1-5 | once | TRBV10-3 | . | TGTGCCATCAGTGATTACAATCAGCCCCAGCATTTT | CAISDYNQPQHF
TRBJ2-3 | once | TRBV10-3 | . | TGTGCCATCAGTGAAAGGCTAGCTTCAGATACGCAGTATTTT | CAISERLASDTQYF
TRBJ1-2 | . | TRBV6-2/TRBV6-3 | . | TGTGCCAGCAGTTACGGCAGGGTGAACTATGGCTACACCTTC | CASSYGRVNYGYTF
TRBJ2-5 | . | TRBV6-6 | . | TGTGCCAGCACCCTCTTAGCGGTCTCCCGGGCCCAGTACTTC | CASTLLAVSRAQYF
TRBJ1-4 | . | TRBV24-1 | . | TGTGCCCCCAGTGACCCCCGACGGGGGGGGGAGGAAAAACTGTTTTTT | CAPSDPRRGGEEKLFF
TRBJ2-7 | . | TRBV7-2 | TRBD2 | TGTGCCAGCAGCTTCGGCGGGGGGGGTTACGAGCAGTACTTC | CASSFGGGGYEQYF
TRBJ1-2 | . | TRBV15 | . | TGTGCCACCAGCAGGGATCTTGGCAGCGTCTATGGCTACACCTTC | CATSRDLGSVYGYTF
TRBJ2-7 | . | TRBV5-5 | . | TGTGCCAGCAGCTTCGGTCGGAGCTCCTACGAGCAGTACTTC | CASSFGRSSYEQYF
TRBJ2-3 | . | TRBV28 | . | TGTGCCAGCAGGGGGGGAAGGACAGGTACAGATACGCAGTATTTT | CASRGGRTGTDTQYF
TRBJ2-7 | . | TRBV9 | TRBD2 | TGTGCCAGCGGCGGTAGCGGGAAGGAGCAGTACTTC | CASGGSGKEQYF
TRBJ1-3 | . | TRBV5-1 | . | TGCGCCAGCAGCTTGTTTGGGAGCTCTGGAAACACCATATATTTT | CASSLFGSSGNTIYF
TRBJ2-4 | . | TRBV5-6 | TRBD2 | TGTGCCAGCAGCTCGTCGGGGGGTCCAAACATTCAGTACTTC | CASSSSGGPNIQYF